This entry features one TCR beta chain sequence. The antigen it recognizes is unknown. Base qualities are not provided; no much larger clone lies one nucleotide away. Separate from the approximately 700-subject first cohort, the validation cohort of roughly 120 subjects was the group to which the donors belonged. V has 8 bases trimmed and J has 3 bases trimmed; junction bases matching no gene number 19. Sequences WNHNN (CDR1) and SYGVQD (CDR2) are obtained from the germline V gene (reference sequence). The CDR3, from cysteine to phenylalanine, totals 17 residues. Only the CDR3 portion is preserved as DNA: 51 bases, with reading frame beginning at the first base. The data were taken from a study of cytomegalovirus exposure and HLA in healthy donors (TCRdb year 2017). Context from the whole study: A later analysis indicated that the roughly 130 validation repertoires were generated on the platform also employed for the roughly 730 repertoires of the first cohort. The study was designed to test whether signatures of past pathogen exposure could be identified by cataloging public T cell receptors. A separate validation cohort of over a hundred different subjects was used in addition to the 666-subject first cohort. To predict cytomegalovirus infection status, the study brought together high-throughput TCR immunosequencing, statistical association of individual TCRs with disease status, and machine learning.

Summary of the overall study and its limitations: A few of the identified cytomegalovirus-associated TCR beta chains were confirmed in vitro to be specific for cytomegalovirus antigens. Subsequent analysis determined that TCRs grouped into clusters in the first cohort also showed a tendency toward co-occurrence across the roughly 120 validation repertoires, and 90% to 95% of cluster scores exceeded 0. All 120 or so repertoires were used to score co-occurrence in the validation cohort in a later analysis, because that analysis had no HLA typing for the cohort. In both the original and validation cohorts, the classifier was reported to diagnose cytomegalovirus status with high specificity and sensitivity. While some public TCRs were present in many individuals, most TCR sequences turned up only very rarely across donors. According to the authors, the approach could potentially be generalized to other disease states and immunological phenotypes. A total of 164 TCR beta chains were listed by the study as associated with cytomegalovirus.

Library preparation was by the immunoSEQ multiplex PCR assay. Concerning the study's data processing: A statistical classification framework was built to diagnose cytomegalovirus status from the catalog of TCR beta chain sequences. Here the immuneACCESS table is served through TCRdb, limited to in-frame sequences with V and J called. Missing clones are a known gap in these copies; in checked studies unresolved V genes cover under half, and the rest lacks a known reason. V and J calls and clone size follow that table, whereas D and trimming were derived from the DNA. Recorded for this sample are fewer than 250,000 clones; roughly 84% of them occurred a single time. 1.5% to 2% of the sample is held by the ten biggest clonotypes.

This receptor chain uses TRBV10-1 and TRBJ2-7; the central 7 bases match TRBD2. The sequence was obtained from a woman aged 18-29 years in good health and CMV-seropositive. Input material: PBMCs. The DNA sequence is TGCGCCAGCGCGGGGCCCGAATGGGCGGGAGCTGGCTACGAGCAGTACTTC. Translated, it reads CASAGPEWAGAGYEQYF.